The 2 T cell receptor beta chains reported below all come from one sample, sequenced in a study of regulatory dendritic cells for organ transplantation. The method was immunoSEQ multiplex PCR; TCRdb's version includes in-frame clones alone and lacks a portion of them. The sample lists about 28,000 clones; 82% were seen once. The specimen sequenced was naive CD8+ T cells from blood. Sample subset: CD45RA+ naive T cells. These receptors all stem from a human donor in good health.

The sample holds a few counts of this clone. J is TRBJ1-1 and V is TRBV5-1, with a weak D call TRBD1 (6 bases). This CDR3 comprises 14 residues. With 4 bases removed from V and 6 bases from J, the gap between germline ends came to 16 bases. Germline V lookup: CDR1 SGHRS, CDR2 YFSETQ. CDR3 loop: CASSPRGGGSEAFF. The CDR3 DNA follows: TGCGCCAGCAGCCCGCGAGGCGGGGGCTCTGAAGCTTTCTTT.

The chain employs TRBV14 and TRBJ1-2; D is uncertain. Trimming removed 2 bases at V and 6 bases at J, with 7 bases between. Germline-derived CDR1 and CDR2 are SGHDN and FVKESK. There are 12 residues in the CDR3. In DNA form, the CDR3 reads TGTGCCAGCAGCCAACTACGGGATGGCTACACCTTC. Amino acids: CASSQLRDGYTF.